What follows describes a single TCR beta chain. Antigen specificity is unknown. As for time point: pre-sensitization, week 0. Described treatment: therapeutic diphenylcyclopropenone sensitization with weekly scalp DPC. Trimming cost V 0 bases and J 3 bases, with 13 bases left between them. The CDR3 runs to 15 residues. CDR1 is SGDLS and CDR2 is YYNGEE in the germline V gene. These data originate in a study of human T cells and chemical hapten exposure. Across the whole study: Sensitization used 2% DPC on roughly 2 cm by roughly 2 cm upper inner arm skin. The cohort included alopecia areata under or over 50% scalp, totalis and universalis. Study outcomes and limitations: The study found that DPC sensitization did not change TCRs above 1 in 1000 frequency.

From the RACE reads, TCRdb called clonotypes with MiXCR, one entry per CDR3 protein. The repertoire has some 330,000 distinct CDR3 sequences, approximately 5% of them found once; the top ten carry about 8.2%. V is TRBV9 and J is TRBJ2-7; D remains unclear. This sequence was found in a woman between 18 and 30 years old with alopecia areata. Some clones in this sample may be carry-over from other donors' samples. Sequenced material: whole blood, taken in connection with sensitization to the hapten diphenylcyclopropenone (DPC). The DNA for the CDR3 is TGTGCCAGCAGCGTAGCTGGTACAGATATCTACGAGCAGTACTTC. Protein: CASSVAGTDIYEQYF.